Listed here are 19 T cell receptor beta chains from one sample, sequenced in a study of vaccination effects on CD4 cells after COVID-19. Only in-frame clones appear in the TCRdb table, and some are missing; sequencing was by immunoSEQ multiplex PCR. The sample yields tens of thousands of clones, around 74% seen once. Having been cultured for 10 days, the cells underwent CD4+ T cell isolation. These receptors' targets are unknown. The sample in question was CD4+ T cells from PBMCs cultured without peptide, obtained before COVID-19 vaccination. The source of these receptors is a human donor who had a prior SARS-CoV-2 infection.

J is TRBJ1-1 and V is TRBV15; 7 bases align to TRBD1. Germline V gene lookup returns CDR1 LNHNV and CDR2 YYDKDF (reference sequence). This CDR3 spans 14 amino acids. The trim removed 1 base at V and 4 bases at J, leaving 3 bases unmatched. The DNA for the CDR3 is TGTGCCACCAGCAGAGTAAACAGGGGCACTGAAGCTTTCTTT. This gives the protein CATSRVNRGTEAFF. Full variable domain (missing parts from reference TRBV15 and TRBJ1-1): DAMVIQNPRYQVTQFGKPVTLSCSQTLNHNVMYWYQQKSSQAPKLLFHYYDKDFNNEADTPDNFQSRRPNTSFCFLDIRSPGLGDTAMYLCATSRVNRGTEAFFGQGTRLTVV.

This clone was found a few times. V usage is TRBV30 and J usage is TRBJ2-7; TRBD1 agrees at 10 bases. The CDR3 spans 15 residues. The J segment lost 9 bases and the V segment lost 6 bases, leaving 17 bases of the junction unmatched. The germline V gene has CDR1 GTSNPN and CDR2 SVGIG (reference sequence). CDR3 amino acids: CACSGQGGDLLGQYF. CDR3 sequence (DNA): TGTGCCTGCTCCGGACAGGGGGGGGATTTATTGGGGCAGTACTTC.

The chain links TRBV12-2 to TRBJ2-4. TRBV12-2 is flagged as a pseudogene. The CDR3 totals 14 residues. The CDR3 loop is CASRFVNGGVIQYF. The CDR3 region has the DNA TGTGCAAGTCGCTTCGTAAACGGGGGCGTCATTCAGTACTTC.

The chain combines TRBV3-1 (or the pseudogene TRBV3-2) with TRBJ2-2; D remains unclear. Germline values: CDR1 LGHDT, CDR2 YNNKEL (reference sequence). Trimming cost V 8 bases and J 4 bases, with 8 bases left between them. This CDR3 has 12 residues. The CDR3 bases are TGTGCCAGCGTAGAAATCACCGGGGAGCTGTTTTTT. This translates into CASVEITGELFF.

The CDR3 loop is CASSLGGTARYEQYF. The CDR3, as DNA: TGTGCCAGCAGTTTAGGTGGGACAGCGAGGTACGAGCAGTACTTC. V usage is TRBV27 and J usage is TRBJ2-7, with 7 bases matching TRBD1. Germline CDR1 and CDR2: MNHEY and SMNVEV (reference sequence). This CDR3 region has 15 residues. V gave up 2 bases and J gave up 4 bases; unmatched junction bases: 8.

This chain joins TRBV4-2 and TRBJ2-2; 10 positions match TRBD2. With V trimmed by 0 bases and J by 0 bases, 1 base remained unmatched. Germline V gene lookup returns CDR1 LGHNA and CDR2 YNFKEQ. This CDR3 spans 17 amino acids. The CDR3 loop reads CASSQEGTSANTGELFF. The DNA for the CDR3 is TGTGCCAGCAGCCAAGAGGGGACTAGCGCGAACACCGGGGAGCTGTTTTTT.

Here the CDR3 reads CASSRFESPYGAGGYTF. CDR3 nucleotide sequence: TGCGCCAGCAGCCGATTCGAAAGTCCGTACGGGGCAGGGGGCTACACCTTC. V and J are TRBV4-1 and TRBJ1-2, with a tentative D call TRBD1 (5 bases). CDR1 and CDR2 from the germline V gene are MGHRA and YSYEKL. V lost 4 bases to trimming and J lost 8 bases, with 26 bases between them. The CDR3 extends over 17 amino acids.

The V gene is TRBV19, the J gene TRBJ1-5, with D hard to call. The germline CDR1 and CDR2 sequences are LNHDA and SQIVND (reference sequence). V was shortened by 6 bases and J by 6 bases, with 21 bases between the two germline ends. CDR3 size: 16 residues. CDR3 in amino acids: CASSKPLGGKFQPQHF. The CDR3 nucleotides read TGTGCCAGTAGCAAGCCGTTGGGAGGGAAGTTTCAGCCCCAGCATTTT. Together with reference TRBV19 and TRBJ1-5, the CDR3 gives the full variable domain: DGGITQSPKYLFRKEGQNVTLSCEQNLNHDAMYWYRQDPGQGLRLIYYSQIVNDFQKGDIAEGYSVSREKKESFPLTVTSAQKNPTAFYLCASSKPLGGKFQPQHFGDGTRLSIL.

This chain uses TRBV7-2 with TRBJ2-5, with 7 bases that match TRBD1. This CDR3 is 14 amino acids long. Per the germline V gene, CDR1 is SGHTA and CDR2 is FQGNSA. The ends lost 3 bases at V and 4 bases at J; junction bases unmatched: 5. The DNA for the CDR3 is TGTGCCAGCAGCTTGTCGGGACAGCGAGAGACCCAGTACTTC. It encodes CASSLSGQRETQYF.

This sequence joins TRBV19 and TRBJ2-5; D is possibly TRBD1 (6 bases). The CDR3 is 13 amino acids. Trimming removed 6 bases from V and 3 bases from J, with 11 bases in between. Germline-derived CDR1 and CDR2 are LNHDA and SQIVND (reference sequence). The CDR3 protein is CASRLQGEETQYF. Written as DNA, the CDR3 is TGTGCCAGTAGACTACAGGGAGAAGAGACCCAGTACTTC.

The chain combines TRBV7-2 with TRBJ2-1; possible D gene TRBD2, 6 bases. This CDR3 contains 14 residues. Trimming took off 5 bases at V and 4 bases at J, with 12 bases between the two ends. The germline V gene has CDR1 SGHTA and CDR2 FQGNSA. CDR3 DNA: TGTGCCAGCAGCCCTAGGACTATATACAATGAGCAGTTCTTC. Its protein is CASSPRTIYNEQFF.

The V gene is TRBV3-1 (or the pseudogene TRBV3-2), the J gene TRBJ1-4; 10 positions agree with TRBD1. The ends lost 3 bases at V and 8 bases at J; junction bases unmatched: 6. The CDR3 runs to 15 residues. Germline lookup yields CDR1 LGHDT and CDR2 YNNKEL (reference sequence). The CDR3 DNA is TGTGCCAGCAGCCACCGACAGGGGGCTGGAGAAAAACTGTTTTTT. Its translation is CASSHRQGAGEKLFF.

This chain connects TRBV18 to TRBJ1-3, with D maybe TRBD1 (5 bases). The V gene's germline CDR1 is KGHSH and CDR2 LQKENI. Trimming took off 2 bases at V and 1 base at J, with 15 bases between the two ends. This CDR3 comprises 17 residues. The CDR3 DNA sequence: TGTGCCAGCTCACCAAGGACCGGGCCAGGGTCTGGAAACACCATATATTTT. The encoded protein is CASSPRTGPGSGNTIYF.

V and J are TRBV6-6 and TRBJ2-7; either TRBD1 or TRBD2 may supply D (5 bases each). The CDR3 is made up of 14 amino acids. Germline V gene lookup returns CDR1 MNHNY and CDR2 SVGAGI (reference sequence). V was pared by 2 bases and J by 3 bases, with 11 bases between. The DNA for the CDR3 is TGTGCCAGCAGTTACACTAGGGGCCTCTACGAGCAGTACTTC. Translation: CASSYTRGLYEQYF.

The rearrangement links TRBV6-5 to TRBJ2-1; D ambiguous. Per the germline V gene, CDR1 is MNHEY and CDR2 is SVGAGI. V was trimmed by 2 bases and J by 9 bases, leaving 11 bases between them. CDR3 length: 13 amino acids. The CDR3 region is CASSYRIVGEQFF. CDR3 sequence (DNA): TGTGCCAGCAGTTACCGTATCGTCGGTGAGCAGTTCTTC.

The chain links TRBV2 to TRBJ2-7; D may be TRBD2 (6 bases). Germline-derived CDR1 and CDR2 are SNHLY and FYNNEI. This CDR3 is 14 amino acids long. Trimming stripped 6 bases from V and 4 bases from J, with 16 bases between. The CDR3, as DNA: TGTGCCAGCAGATTGGAAGTAGCGGTTTACGAGCAGTACTTC. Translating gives CASRLEVAVYEQYF. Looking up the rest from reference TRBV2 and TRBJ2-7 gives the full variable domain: EPEVTQTPSHQVTQMGQEVILRCVPISNHLYFYWYRQILGQKVEFLVSFYNNEISEKSEIFDDQFSVERPDGSNFTLKIRSTKLEDSAMYFCASRLEVAVYEQYFGPGTRLTVT.

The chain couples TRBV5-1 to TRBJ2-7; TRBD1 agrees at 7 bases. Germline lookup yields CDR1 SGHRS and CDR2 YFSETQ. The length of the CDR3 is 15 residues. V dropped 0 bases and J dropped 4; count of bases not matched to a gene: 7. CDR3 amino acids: CASSLGSGGTYEQYF. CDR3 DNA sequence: TGCGCCAGCAGCTTGGGTTCAGGGGGTACGTACGAGCAGTACTTC.

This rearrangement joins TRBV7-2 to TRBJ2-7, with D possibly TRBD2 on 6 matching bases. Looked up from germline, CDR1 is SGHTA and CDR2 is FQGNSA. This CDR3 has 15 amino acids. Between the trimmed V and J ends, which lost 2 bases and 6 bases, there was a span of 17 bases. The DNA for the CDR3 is TGTGCCAGCAGCTTATTCAGCCGCCGGGACTCCGAGCAGTACTTC. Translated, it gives CASSLFSRRDSEQYF.

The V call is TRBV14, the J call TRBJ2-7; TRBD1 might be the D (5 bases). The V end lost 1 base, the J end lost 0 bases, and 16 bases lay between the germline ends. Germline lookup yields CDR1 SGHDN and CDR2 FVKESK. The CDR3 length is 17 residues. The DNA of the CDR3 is TGTGCCAGCAGCCAAGCTCTTCGGCAGGGAACCTCCTACGAGCAGTACTTC. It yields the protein CASSQALRQGTSYEQYF.